This TCR beta chain was sequenced for a study of CD4 and CD8 cells across lung adenocarcinoma regions. Trimming stripped 8 bases from V and 5 bases from J, with 17 bases between. Germline V gene lookup returns CDR1 MNHNS and CDR2 SASEGT. This CDR3 spans 14 amino acids. Samples came from patients with localized non-small cell lung adenocarcinoma. TCRdb reprocessed the PCR reads via MiXCR and lists one record per CDR3 protein. This table has fewer than 20,000 distinct CDR3 sequences, under 70% appearing once. The sequence was collected from a female donor with lung adenocarcinoma. The CD4 and CD8 labels of this study may be unreliable. The sample consisted of CD8+ T cells from the center of a lung tumor. The chain uses TRBV6-1 and TRBJ2-3; tentative D call: TRBD2 (6 bases). CDR3 region: CASRGRGAKDTQYF. Written as DNA, the CDR3 is TGTGCCAGCCGGGGGAGAGGAGCCAAAGATACGCAGTATTTT.